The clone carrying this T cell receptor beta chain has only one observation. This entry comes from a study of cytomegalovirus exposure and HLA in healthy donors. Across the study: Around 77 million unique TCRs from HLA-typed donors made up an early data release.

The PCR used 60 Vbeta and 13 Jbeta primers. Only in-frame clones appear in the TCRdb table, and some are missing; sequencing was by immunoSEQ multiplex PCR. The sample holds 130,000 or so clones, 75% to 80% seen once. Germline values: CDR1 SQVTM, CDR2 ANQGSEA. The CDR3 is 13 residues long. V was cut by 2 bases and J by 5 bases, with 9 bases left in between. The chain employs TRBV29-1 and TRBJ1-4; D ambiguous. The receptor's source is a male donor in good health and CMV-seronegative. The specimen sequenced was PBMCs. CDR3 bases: TGCAGCGTTGAAAGGCGGAACAATGAAAAACTGTTTTTT. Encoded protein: CSVERRNNEKLFF.